This T cell receptor (beta chain) was identified during a study of shared clonotypes between healthy human individuals. Study overall: Donors had three CD4 naive, three CD4 memory, two CD8 naive and one CD8 memory plate apiece. Overall study results and limits: Memory subsets generally showed smaller estimated richness than naive subsets did.

Notes on this clone: What it binds is unknown.

Sequencing was performed with immunoSEQ multiplex PCR; in TCRdb, only in-frame clones are kept and a portion is missing. Here the sample spans about 2 million clones, about 95% being singletons. CD8 cells regarded as naive lacked CD45RO, were positively chosen for CCR7, and omitted terminally differentiated effector memory CD45RA+ cells. The sequence came from a man between 18 and 35 years old in good health. The sequenced material came from naive CD8+ T cells sorted from blood.

CDR3 protein: CASSEEQGQETQYF. DNA of the CDR3: TGTGCCAGCAGTGAAGAGCAGGGACAAGAGACCCAGTACTTC. This sequence joins TRBV2 and TRBJ2-5, with a tentative D call TRBD1 (5 bases). The CDR3 has 14 amino acids. Per the germline V gene, CDR1 is SNHLY and CDR2 is FYNNEI. The V gene lost 1 base and the J gene lost 2 bases, with 8 bases spanning the gap.